These 19 T cell receptor beta chains were sequenced from one sample in a study of T cells in Graves' hyperthyroidism and ophthalmopathy. The investigators amplified TCR beta CDR3 regions from RNA transcripts. Initially, a first-round RT-PCR of the TCR CDR3 employed the HTBI primer set. TCRdb itself ran the multiplex PCR reads through MiXCR, one entry per CDR3 protein. The sample lists around 580,000 distinct CDR3 sequences; under 60% were seen once. The sequenced material came from peripheral blood or thyroid tissue (not recorded which). The receptors here all came from a woman between 18 and 29 years old with Graves' hyperthyroidism.

This clonotype was picked up many times. The chain has TRBV13 and TRBJ2-7; D gene unclear. V was trimmed by 4 bases and J by 3 bases, leaving 10 bases between them. The CDR3 is made up of 13 amino acids. Germline V gives CDR1 PRHDT, CDR2 FYEKMQ (reference sequence). The CDR3, as DNA: TGTGCCAGCAGCTCGGGCGGAAACTACGAGCAGTACTTC. It codes for CASSSGGNYEQYF. Based on the CDR3 plus reference TRBV13 and TRBJ2-7, the full variable domain is AAGVIQSPRHLIKEKRETATLKCYPIPRHDTVYWYQQGPGQDPQFLISFYEKMQSDKGSIPDRFSAQQFSDYHSELNMSSLELGDSALYFCASSSGGNYEQYFGPGTRLTVT.

About this clonotype itself: A read error may be the cause here, since a much bigger clone is one base away. This chain uses TRBV29-1 with TRBJ2-7, with D hard to call. Per germline, CDR1 SQVTM and CDR2 ANQGSEA. V was pared by 0 bases and J by 4 bases, with 7 bases between. The CDR3 consists of 12 residues. CDR3 DNA sequence: TGCAGCGTTGAAGATGCGAGGTACGAGCAGTACTTC. Its protein product is CSVEDARYEQYF.

The chain is built from TRBV11-3 and TRBJ2-7, with D tentatively TRBD2 (6 bases). V lost 8 bases and J 9 bases, leaving 20 bases between the germline ends. The CDR3 has 13 residues. Germline CDR1 reads SGHNT; CDR2 reads YENEEA. The CDR3 here is CASSPTGVVGQYF. The CDR3 DNA reads TGTGCCAGCTCACCAACGGGAGTTGTTGGGCAGTACTTC.

This clonotype appeared many times. The chain couples TRBV4-3 to TRBJ2-2, with 7 bases that match TRBD1. From germline, CDR1 is LGHNA and CDR2 YSLEER. With V trimmed by 7 bases and J by 2 bases, 1 base remained unmatched. This CDR3 is 13 amino acids long. The CDR3 nucleotides are TGCGCCAGCAAGGGGGCCAACACCGGGGAGCTGTTTTTT. Protein sequence: CASKGANTGELFF.

This clonotype was seen repeatedly, ten times or more. The chain uses TRBV29-1 and TRBJ2-5, with D unresolved. The CDR3 is made up of 12 amino acids. Germline V lookup: CDR1 SQVTM, CDR2 ANQGSEA. The CDR3 DNA reads as TGCAGGGGTGGGTCCAGCCAAGAGACCCAGTACTTC. This sequence encodes CRGGSSQETQYF.

As to this clonotype: The junction shows a germline mismatch at one end, possibly a read error. CDR3 in amino acids: CASSGTSGSMEEQYF. The CDR3 DNA sequence: TGTGCCAGCAGTGGGACTAGCGGGAGCATGGAAGAGCAGTACTTC. The chain carries TRBV10-3 and TRBJ2-7, with 14 bases that match TRBD2. Germline V gene data show CDR1 as ENHRY and CDR2 as SYGVKD. This CDR3 contains 15 residues.

This clonotype was picked up many times. The chain joins TRBV6-1 to TRBJ2-7; possibly TRBD1 for D (6 bases). Germline CDR1 and CDR2: MNHNS and SASEGT. Deletions cut 7 bases from V and 3 bases from J, with 10 bases between. The CDR3 runs 12 residues. The CDR3 coding sequence is TGTGCCAGCACCCGACAGGACTACGAGCAGTACTTC. It translates to CASTRQDYEQYF.

The V call is TRBV20-1, the J call TRBJ1-5; D remains ambiguous. The CDR3 runs 18 residues. The V gene lost 0 bases and the J gene lost 2 bases, with 20 bases spanning the gap. Germline CDR1 and CDR2: DFQATT and SNEGSKA (reference sequence). Here the CDR3 reads CSAREGGSGNIRNQPQHF. The CDR3 region has the DNA TGCAGTGCTAGAGAAGGAGGCTCTGGAAATATTCGCAATCAGCCCCAGCATTTT.

This clonotype showed up many times. The chain uses TRBV7-9 and TRBJ1-2; 11 nucleotides match TRBD1. V dropped 4 bases and J dropped 5; count of bases not matched to a gene: 3. CDR3 size: 14 residues. Germline V lookup: CDR1 SEHNR, CDR2 FQNEAQ (reference sequence). CDR3 sequence: CASSSGQGAYGYTF. Here the CDR3 DNA reads TGTGCCAGCAGCTCCGGACAGGGGGCTTATGGCTACACCTTC.

In this sample, this clonotype turned up once. With a much larger clone just one base away, this may be a read error. In this CDR3 the conserved last residue, phenylalanine or tryptophan, is missing, so a read error is likely. The genes are TRBV7-2 and TRBJ2-7; 8 bases match TRBD1. Germline-derived CDR1 and CDR2 are SGHTA and FQGNSA. The CDR3 loop spans 14 amino acids. Trimming cost V 7 bases and J 0 bases; bases outside gene matches: 5. The CDR3 DNA follows: TGTGCCAGCACCCGGACAGGGATCTCCTACGAGCAGTACCTC. Encoded protein: CASTRTGISYEQYL.

This clonotype was observed at least ten times. This chain joins TRBV20-1 and TRBJ1-5; the D is unclear. In germline, CDR1 is DFQATT, CDR2 SNEGSKA (reference sequence). CDR3 length equals 13 residues. With 2 bases removed from V and 3 bases from J, the gap between germline ends came to 8 bases. The CDR3 here is CSARHPYNQPQHF. The DNA of the CDR3 is TGCAGTGCTAGACATCCTTACAATCAGCCCCAGCATTTT.

This clonotype was recorded at least ten times. The genes are TRBV29-1 and TRBJ1-2; D uncertain. This CDR3 is built from 12 residues. Germline CDR1 SQVTM, CDR2 ANQGSEA. V gave up 6 bases and J gave up 4 bases, with 12 bases separating them. CDR3 in amino acids: CSVENKVYGYTF. The CDR3 bases are TGCAGCGTAGAGAATAAGGTCTATGGCTACACCTTC.

This clonotype was seen a handful of times. V gene TRBV7-9 combines with J gene TRBJ2-1, with 10 bases lining up with TRBD2. The CDR3 is made up of 16 amino acids. Germline V gives CDR1 SEHNR, CDR2 FQNEAQ (reference sequence). V lost 1 base, J lost 8 bases, and 8 bases stayed unmatched. The CDR3 bases are TGTGCCAGCAGCTTAGGTCCCAGCGGGAGGGACCATGAGCAGTTCTTC. This gives the protein CASSLGPSGRDHEQFF.

This clonotype showed up just a few times. At one end the junction does not follow the germline gene, possibly because of a read error. The V call is TRBV7-3, the J call TRBJ1-1, with D uncertain. The CDR3 consists of 12 residues. Looked up from germline, CDR1 is SGHTA and CDR2 is FQGTGA. CDR3 region: CASSLSGGLAGF. CDR3 DNA sequence: TGTGCCAGCAGCTTAAGTGGTGGACTAGCGGGATTT.

The J gene is TRBJ2-5, the V gene TRBV7-9; D not certain. The CDR3 loop spans 14 amino acids. In germline, CDR1 is SEHNR, CDR2 FQNEAQ (reference sequence). Trimming shortened V by 8 bases and J by 3 bases, and 16 bases separated the two germline ends. The CDR3 loop reads CASGASGWEETQYF. CDR3 DNA: TGTGCCAGCGGAGCGTCGGGCTGGGAAGAGACCCAGTACTTC.

This clonotype was picked up many times. The gene calls are TRBV11-2 and TRBJ1-6; D remains ambiguous. Germline V gives CDR1 SGHAT, CDR2 FQNNGV. V was clipped by 5 bases and J by 13 bases, with 12 bases between them. The CDR3 consists of 12 residues. CDR3 sequence reads: CASSLLIGPLHF. The CDR3 DNA reads as TGTGCCAGCAGCCTCCTAATAGGTCCCCTCCACTTT.

This clonotype was picked up many times. The chain is built from TRBV5-1 and TRBJ2-6; a weak D match, TRBD2 (6 bases). Looked up from germline, CDR1 is SGHRS and CDR2 is YFSETQ. The V and J ends lost 1 base and 3 bases respectively, with 8 bases between them. This CDR3 is built from 15 residues. CDR3 nucleotide sequence: TGCGCCAGCAGCTTGAGGAGGGGTGGGGCCAACGTCCTGACTTTC. Encoded protein: CASSLRRGGANVLTF.

Ten or more counts support this clonotype. The V and J genes are TRBV2 and TRBJ2-6; no definite D call. This CDR3 comprises 15 residues. CDR1 and CDR2 from the germline V gene are SNHLY and FYNNEI. V lost 4 bases and J 2 bases, leaving 9 bases between the germline ends. As DNA, the CDR3 is TGTGCCAGCAGTGGGCCACTTACTGGGGCCAACGTCCTGACTTTC. This encodes CASSGPLTGANVLTF.

The chain is built from TRBV5-1 and TRBJ2-2; maybe TRBD1 (5 bases). The V gene's germline CDR1 is SGHRS and CDR2 YFSETQ. The CDR3 has 14 residues. Trimming pared 0 bases from V and 8 bases from J, leaving 11 bases between. For the CDR3, the DNA is TGCGCCAGCAGCTTGGAAATAGGGGCAGGGGAGCTGTTTTTT. The encoded protein is CASSLEIGAGELFF.